This T cell receptor (beta chain) was identified in a study of T cell responses to AZD1222 COVID-19 vaccine. The ends were cut back, 0 bases at V and 6 bases at J, with 11 bases in the middle. Per the germline V gene, CDR1 is GTSNPN and CDR2 is SVGIG (reference sequence). This CDR3 contains 13 residues. Study-wide results and limits: Regions 160-218 and 743-854 held dominance among vaccine-associated CD4 TCRs, which spanned spike.

Sequenced by immunoSEQ multiplex PCR; TCRdb stores in-frame clones only, minus some. The data hold about 190,000 clones, with about 92% observed a single time. For this clone: Its target is unknown.

The receptor was derived from an adult who received the MenACWY meningococcal vaccine as a control. Here the sequenced sample was peripheral blood, taken 28 days after the second dose of the MenACWY control vaccine. This chain links TRBV30 with TRBJ1-1, with a weak D call TRBD1 (5 bases). CDR3 sequence: CAWSVLKGSEAFF. DNA for the CDR3: TGTGCCTGGAGTGTACTAAAGGGGTCTGAAGCTTTCTTT.